Detailed here is one T cell receptor beta chain. This clonotype was counted a few times. Its antigen is not yet known. No clone much larger than this one lies a single base away; base qualities are absent. Trimming leaves V shorter by 6 bases and J shorter by 5 bases, with the junction holding 10 bases beyond the gene matches. The CDR3 has 15 amino acids, counting the end cysteine and phenylalanine. Kept here is only the CDR3 DNA, which spans 45 bases and is read in frame from base 1. As encoded in the germline V gene, CDR1 is MNHNS while CDR2 is SASEGT. Graves' hyperthyroidism was defined as stable when no progression to ophthalmopathy occurred over 18 months of follow-up. The hyperthyroidism patients were between 18 and 65 years old and newly diagnosed, with a disease duration of less than 2 months. Exclusion was applied to patients with uncontrolled infections, other autoimmune diseases, pregnancy or lactation. Diagnoses were based on clinical symptoms, serum thyroxine and TRAb, thyroid ultrasound and orbital computed tomography. Ficoll-Paque density gradient centrifugation was used to isolate PBMCs from about 9.4 ml of fresh peripheral blood. Total RNA was extracted using Trizol reagent, and RNA quality was assessed on an Agilent 2100 Bioanalyzer.

Amplification of TCR beta CDR3 regions was carried out from RNA transcripts. For the first round of RT-PCR on the TCR CDR3, the HTBI primer set was used together with the Qiagen OneStep RT-PCR kit. Libraries were constructed in a second round of multiplex PCR, after which size selection and purification were performed. Libraries were sequenced paired-end with 100 bp reads on an Illumina HiSeq2000. In the authors' own workflow: Raw data were processed with SOAPnuke, discarding reads with adapters, uncalled bases, mean Phred below 15, or no exact constant-primer or identifier match. COPE v1.2.5 was used to merge the high-quality paired reads, and each unique nucleotide sequence was defined as a clonotype. MiTCR v1.1 was used to align the clonotypes against IMGT TRBV, TRBD and TRBJ reference segments. Only V-J combinations with frequency above 0.0001, covering about 99% of repertoires, were analysed. The TCS score was defined as F50 (clonal expansion) divided by E x V (chaos), with BLOSUM62-based TCRdist calculated between CDR3 peptides within each V-J. Welch's t-statistics and random forest reduced several hundred V-J features to 10 to 15, which were used in a naive Bayes classifier (R e1071). TCRdb handled the public reads itself, with Q25 trimming in fastp and clone calling in MiXCR, and kept productive beta chains. Identical CDR3 protein sequences are pooled into one entry, listed with their most common genes and DNA. The V and J calls shown here were made by TCRdb, not taken from the authors' results. This sample holds 300,000 or so distinct CDR3 sequences; roughly 20% were observed only once. The ten largest make up around 50% of the sample.

This entry belongs to a study of T cells in Graves' hyperthyroidism and ophthalmopathy (dated by TCRdb to the late 2010s). About the full investigation: Peripheral blood was collected at initial diagnosis, before any treatment. The study also compared thyroid tissue and blood T-cell repertoires from about 6 Graves' hyperthyroidism patients. Prospective prediction of ophthalmopathy was tested in an independent validation cohort consisting of about 19 hyperthyroidism patients and 17 patients who later progressed to ophthalmopathy. Following sampling, methimazole starting at 30 mg daily was given to hyperthyroidism patients, and high-dose intravenous methylprednisolone was given to ophthalmopathy patients. For training and testing, the 100 or so patients in the discovery cohort were randomly divided in a 7:3 ratio. To identify distinguishing TCR V-J signatures, a discovery cohort of around 100 patients was used, comprising roughly 45 with Graves' ophthalmopathy and approximately 57 with stable Graves' hyperthyroidism. TCR Vbeta CDR3 sequencing of 120 to 150 peripheral blood samples (approximately 44 ophthalmopathy, approximately 80 hyperthyroidism and some 17 progressor patients) is reported in the paper. Results the study describes overall, beyond this receptor: In validation, the model predicted progression to ophthalmopathy a median of around six months before onset, with approximately 70% sensitivity and almost 75% specificity. No statistical method was used to set the sample size in advance, and investigators knew the group allocation. A 13 V-J signature model separated ophthalmopathy from stable hyperthyroidism, with approximately 87% sensitivity and 81% to 82% specificity in cross-validation and 80%/75% in testing. Most expanded thyroid clonotypes (frequency above 0.001) were also found in blood, which suggests that blood repertoires may mirror thyroid immune responses.

Input material: blood. This TCR was recovered from a woman in her 50s with Graves' hyperthyroidism. Recombination connected TRBV6-1 to TRBJ1-5, with 7 bases aligning to TRBD1. This receptor has the CDR3 CASSGRRTGDQPQHF. The DNA sequence reads TGTGCCAGCAGCGGCCGACGGACAGGAGATCAGCCCCAGCATTTT.